Listed here is a single TCR beta chain. The data were taken from a study of blood T cell repertoires in COVID-19. Whole-study context: Acute-phase and convalescent COVID-19 samples originated in the United States, Italy and Spain.

Per the original data handling: Cell counts per sample came from amplifying reference gene primers. Profiled with immunoSEQ multiplex PCR; TCRdb holds only in-frame clones, not every one. V and J calls and clone size come straight from that table; D and trimming were deduced from the DNA. The data contain approximately 130,000 clones, approximately 84% of them singletons. Germline V gene sequence: CDR1 SEHNR, CDR2 FQNEAQ (reference sequence). This CDR3 spans 14 amino acids. The ends were cut back, 2 bases at V and 5 bases at J, with 13 bases in the middle. This TCR was recovered from a human donor in a cohort sampled during active COVID-19. Sequencing was carried out using peripheral blood. The rearrangement joins TRBV7-9 to TRBJ2-7; tentative D call: TRBD1 (5 bases). The CDR3, as DNA: TGTGCCAGCAGCTTATTCCAGGGTAGGGACGAGCAGTACTTC. Amino acids: CASSLFQGRDEQYF. The variable domain in full, with the rest retrieved from reference TRBV7-9 and TRBJ2-7, is DTGVSQNPRHKITKRGQNVTFRCDPISEHNRLYWYRQTLGQGPEFLTYFQNEAQLEKSRLLSDRFSAERPKGSFSTLEIQRTEQGDSAMYLCASSLFQGRDEQYFGPGTRLTVT.